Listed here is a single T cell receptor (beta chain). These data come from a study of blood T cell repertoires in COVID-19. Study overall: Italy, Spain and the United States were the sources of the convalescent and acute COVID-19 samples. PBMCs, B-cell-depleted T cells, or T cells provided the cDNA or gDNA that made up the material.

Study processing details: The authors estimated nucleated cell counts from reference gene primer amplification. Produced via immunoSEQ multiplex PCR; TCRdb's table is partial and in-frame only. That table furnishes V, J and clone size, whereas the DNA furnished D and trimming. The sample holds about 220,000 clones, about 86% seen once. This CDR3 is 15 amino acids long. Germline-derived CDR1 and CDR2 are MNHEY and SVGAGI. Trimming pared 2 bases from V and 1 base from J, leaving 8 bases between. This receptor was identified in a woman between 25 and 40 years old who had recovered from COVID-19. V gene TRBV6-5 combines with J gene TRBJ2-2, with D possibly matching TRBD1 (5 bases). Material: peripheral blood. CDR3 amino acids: CASSYRQGNTGELFF. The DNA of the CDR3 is TGTGCCAGCAGTTACCGGCAGGGGAACACCGGGGAGCTGTTTTTT.